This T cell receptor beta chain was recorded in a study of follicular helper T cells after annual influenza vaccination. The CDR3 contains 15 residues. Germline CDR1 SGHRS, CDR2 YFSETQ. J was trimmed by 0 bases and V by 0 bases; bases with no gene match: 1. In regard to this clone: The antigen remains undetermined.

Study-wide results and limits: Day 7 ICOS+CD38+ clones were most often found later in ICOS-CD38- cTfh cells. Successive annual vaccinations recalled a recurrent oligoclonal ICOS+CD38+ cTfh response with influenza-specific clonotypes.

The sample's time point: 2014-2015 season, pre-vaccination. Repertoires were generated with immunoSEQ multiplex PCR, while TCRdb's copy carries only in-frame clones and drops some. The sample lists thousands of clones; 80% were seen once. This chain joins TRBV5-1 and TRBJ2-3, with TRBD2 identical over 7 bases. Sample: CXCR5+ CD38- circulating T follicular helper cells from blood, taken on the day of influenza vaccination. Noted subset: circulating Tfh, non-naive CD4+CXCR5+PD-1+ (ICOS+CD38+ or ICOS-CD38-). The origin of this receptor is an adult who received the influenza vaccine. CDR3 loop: CASSLGGGSTDTQYF. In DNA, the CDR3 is TGCGCCAGCAGCTTGGGCGGGGGTAGCACAGATACGCAGTATTTT.